What follows describes a single T cell receptor (beta chain). This record comes from a study of blood T cell repertoires in COVID-19. Study at large: Both acute and convalescent COVID-19 samples were obtained from the United States, Italy and Spain.

V lost 1 base to trimming and J lost 6 bases, with 13 bases between them. The germline gives CDR1 KGHSH, CDR2 LQKENI. The CDR3 spans 15 residues. Original processing methods: Reference gene primer amplification in the assay estimated nucleated cell counts. Profiling relied on immunoSEQ multiplex PCR, and the TCRdb table lists in-frame clones only, not all of them. V, J and clone size are those of that table, while D and trimming were read from the DNA. The sample comprises 25,000 to 30,000 clones, roughly 87% of which are singletons, and approximately 8% rests with the top ten. The receptor was derived from a man aged 50 to 60 with active COVID-19. V and J are TRBV18 and TRBJ1-5; D gene uncertain. The sample consisted of peripheral blood. The CDR3 nucleotides are TGTGCCAGCTCACCACGGACTGGAACTCCTCAGCCCCAGCATTTT. Encoded protein: CASSPRTGTPQPQHF.